This TCR beta chain stems from a study of blood T cells in healthy people across ages. Next came a second PCR, run for about 6 to 12 cycles, which used a sample-barcoded 5' primer along with a J-beta primer mix. TCRdb recomputed calls from the 5' RACE reads with MiXCR, one row per CDR3 protein. The sample shows about 670,000 distinct CDR3 sequences, 40% to 45% of them seen only once. Isolation per sample recovered at least 7 million PBMCs. This clonotype was seen ten or more times. The CDR3 is made up of 15 amino acids. Per germline, CDR1 LNHNV and CDR2 YYDKDF (reference sequence). Trimming took 4 bases from V and 9 from J, leaving 19 bases between them.

The chain employs TRBV15 and TRBJ2-1, with D perhaps matching TRBD2 (5 bases). Input material: blood. The receptor was derived from a man older than 75 in good health. In DNA, the CDR3 is TGTGCCACCAGCAAGAACCCCTCGGGGAACTCTGAGCAGTTCTTC. As protein: CATSKNPSGNSEQFF.